The clone carrying this T cell receptor beta chain has just a few counts. The sample originates from a study of regulatory T cells in long-lasting Graves disease. The CDR3 totals 14 residues. Trimming left V 1 base short and J 7 bases short, with 11 bases between. The V gene's germline CDR1 is MNHEY and CDR2 SVGAGI. Time point here: newly diagnosed GD, antithyroid drugs for less than 3 months. There was RNA extracted from PBMCs, and the TCR library was made from it. Arm-PCR with iRepertoire HTBI primers amplified the CDR3 regions for these TCR beta libraries. In the authors' methods: Identification yielded 55 to 75 TRBV and roughly 14 TRBJ segments across samples. TCRdb processed the multiplex PCR reads anew with MiXCR; each CDR3 protein has one entry. The V and J calls shown here were made by TCRdb, not taken from the authors' results. Here the sample spans under 400,000 distinct CDR3 sequences, approximately 15% being singletons.

Another study also made use of these data, one on T cells in Graves' hyperthyroidism and ophthalmopathy.

Material: peripheral blood mononuclear cells (PBMCs), obtained at new diagnosis, from a patient treated with antithyroid drugs. This TCR was recovered from a man aged 35-49 years with Graves disease. This chain connects TRBV6-5 to TRBJ1-5; weak D call: TRBD1 (5 bases). Here the CDR3 DNA reads TGTGCCAGCAGTTACTTCGGGGGGAACCAGCCCCAGCATTTT. It is translated as CASSYFGGNQPQHF.